This T cell receptor (beta chain) was sequenced for a study of cytomegalovirus exposure and HLA in healthy donors. Study-wide findings and caveats: With high specificity and sensitivity, the classifier reportedly diagnosed cytomegalovirus status. Other equally common chains were less clonally expanded than HLA-associated TCR beta chains, a later analysis showed.

The PCR made use of 60 Vbeta and 13 Jbeta primers. Using immunoSEQ multiplex PCR, the repertoire was profiled, and TCRdb retains in-frame clones only, with some absent. Among around 120,000 clones, just over 70% were seen once, and the ten largest hold around 2.7%. A word on this clone: Its antigen remains unknown.

These donors counted as nominally healthy when sampled, but unrecorded immune exposures were likely. The CDR3 runs to 14 residues. CDR1 and CDR2 (germline): LGHNA, YNFKEQ. The ends were cut back, 1 base at V and 5 bases at J, with 11 bases in the middle. J is TRBJ1-1 and V is TRBV4-2, with D uncertain. Sequencing was carried out using PBMCs. This clonotype was obtained from an older woman in good health and CMV-seropositive. Here the CDR3 reads CASSQGTERTEAFF. In nucleotides, the CDR3 is TGTGCCAGCAGCCAAGGAACTGAGAGGACTGAAGCTTTCTTT.